The 16 T cell receptor beta chains below were found in one sample sequenced in a study of T cell changes during pregnancy in multiple sclerosis. Data came from immunoSEQ multiplex PCR; TCRdb stores just in-frame clones and leaves some out. Here the sample spans over 65,000 clones, 91% being singletons. This specimen consisted of peripheral blood, obtained in the first trimester of pregnancy. These receptors originate from a female donor in good health, enrolled as a control in a pregnancy study.

The rearrangement uses TRBV7-9 and TRBJ1-4, with 9 bases matching TRBD1. With V trimmed by 5 bases and J by 6 bases, 4 bases remained unmatched. The CDR3 totals 14 residues. Germline CDR1 reads SEHNR; CDR2 reads FQNEAQ (reference sequence). Here the CDR3 DNA reads TGTGCCAGCAGCCGCCGGGACAGGGATGAAAAACTGTTTTTT. This gives the protein CASSRRDRDEKLFF.

This chain uses TRBV2 with TRBJ2-5, with TRBD2 matching 7 bases. V lost 4 bases, J lost 7 bases, and 6 bases stayed unmatched. CDR3 length: 13 residues. Per the germline V gene, CDR1 is SNHLY and CDR2 is FYNNEI. The CDR3 region has the DNA TGTGCCAGCAGTGGGGAAACGGGAGGGACCCAGTACTTC. Its translation is CASSGETGGTQYF.

This clone was detected once. This chain links TRBV20-1 with TRBJ1-2; D remains unclear. The CDR3 length is 11 residues. V was cut by 0 bases and J by 7 bases, with 6 bases left in between. The germline gives CDR1 DFQATT, CDR2 SNEGSKA (reference sequence). CDR3 bases: TGCAGTGCTAGAGATCAGTTTGGCTACACCTTC. It encodes CSARDQFGYTF.

This chain links TRBV9 with TRBJ1-2; no clear D. The CDR3 loop spans 11 amino acids. V was pared by 5 bases and J by 7 bases, with 9 bases between. Per germline, CDR1 SGDLS and CDR2 YYNGEE. CDR3 loop: CASRTLSGYTF. The CDR3 nucleotides are TGTGCCAGCAGAACCCTGAGTGGCTACACCTTC.

This clone was seen a single time. The V gene is TRBV15, the J gene TRBJ1-4; D not resolved. CDR1 is LNHNV, CDR2 YYDKDF, per germline (reference sequence). The CDR3 has 15 amino acids. Trimming stripped 7 bases from V and 3 bases from J, with 15 bases between. The CDR3: CATKAEEGANEKLFF. The DNA of the CDR3 is TGTGCCACCAAAGCAGAGGAGGGCGCTAATGAAAAACTGTTTTTT. Full variable domain (outside the CDR3, taken from reference TRBV15 and TRBJ1-4): DAMVIQNPRYQVTQFGKPVTLSCSQTLNHNVMYWYQQKSSQAPKLLFHYYDKDFNNEADTPDNFQSRRPNTSFCFLDIRSPGLGDTAMYLCATKAEEGANEKLFFGSGTQLSVL.

This rearrangement joins TRBV7-2 to TRBJ2-2; D possibly corresponds to TRBD1 (6 bases). Trimming left V 5 bases short and J 5 bases short, with 12 bases between. Per the germline V gene, CDR1 is SGHTA and CDR2 is FQGNSA. The CDR3 covers 14 residues. The chain's CDR3 is CASSQQGPTGELFF. The CDR3 DNA follows: TGTGCCAGCAGCCAACAGGGTCCGACCGGGGAGCTGTTTTTT.

The rearrangement links TRBV30 to TRBJ1-1, with D possibly matching TRBD1 (5 bases). With 1 base removed from V and 11 bases from J, the gap between germline ends came to 17 bases. Germline CDR1 reads GTSNPN; CDR2 reads SVGIG (reference sequence). This CDR3 region has 13 residues. For the CDR3, the DNA is TGTGCCTGGAGTGAAGTCGGGCAGGGAAGGGCTTTCTTT. Translating it yields CAWSEVGQGRAFF.

V and J are TRBV5-4 and TRBJ2-5; TRBD2 matches 7 bases. This CDR3 comprises 14 residues. CDR1 SGHNT and CDR2 YYREEE come from the germline V gene (reference sequence). V was pared by 0 bases and J by 4 bases, with 3 bases of the junction left unmatched. The CDR3 is CASSLGLAPETQYF. CDR3 DNA: TGTGCCAGCAGCTTGGGACTAGCCCCAGAGACCCAGTACTTC. The full variable domain, its missing parts supplied by reference TRBV5-4 and TRBJ2-5, is ETGVTQSPTHLIKTRGQQVTLRCSSQSGHNTVSWYQQALGQGPQFIFQYYREEENGRGNFPPRFSGLQFPNYSSELNVNALELDDSALYLCASSLGLAPETQYFGPGTRLLVL.

The CDR3 loop reads CASSPPTRGEQYF. As DNA, the CDR3 is TGTGCCAGCTCACCACCGACCCGGGGCGAGCAGTACTTC. The rearrangement joins TRBV18 to TRBJ2-7; D is perhaps TRBD2 (5 bases). CDR1 and CDR2 (germline): KGHSH, LQKENI. The CDR3 spans 13 residues. Trimming left V 0 bases short and J 6 bases short, with 9 bases between. Drawing the rest from reference TRBV18 and TRBJ2-7, the complete variable domain is NAGVMQNPRHLVRRRGQEARLRCSPMKGHSHVYWYRQLPEEGLKFMVYLQKENIIDESGMPKERFSAEFPKEGPSILRIQQVVRGDSAAYFCASSPPTRGEQYFGPGTRLTVT.

The chain employs TRBV19 and TRBJ2-2; 11 bases fit TRBD1. Losses at the gene ends were 6 bases for V and 6 bases for J; bases not matched to a gene: 6. Germline V gene data show CDR1 as LNHDA and CDR2 as SQIVND (reference sequence). The CDR3 consists of 15 residues. The CDR3 protein is CASRRGQGESGELFF. In nucleotides, the CDR3 is TGTGCCAGTAGGAGGGGACAGGGGGAGTCCGGGGAGCTGTTTTTT.

This clone was observed once. The genes are TRBV6-5 and TRBJ2-2, with D possibly matching TRBD2 (6 bases). CDR1 and CDR2 (germline): MNHEY, SVGAGI. The CDR3 is 13 residues long. V was shortened by 6 bases and J by 6 bases, with 11 bases between the two germline ends. CDR3 residues: CASRLGTAGELFF. In nucleotides, the CDR3 is TGTGCCAGCAGACTAGGGACTGCCGGGGAGCTGTTTTTT.

The V gene is TRBV27, the J gene TRBJ1-2, with a possible D match to TRBD1 (5 bases). With 2 bases removed from V and 7 bases from J, the gap between germline ends came to 14 bases. This CDR3 has 14 residues. Germline values: CDR1 MNHEY, CDR2 SMNVEV (reference sequence). CDR3 DNA sequence: TGTGCCAGCAGTTTAGGGGCAGGGCGGGGTGGCTACACCTTC. Its translation: CASSLGAGRGGYTF.

CDR3 DNA: TGCAGCGTTCCGGGGGGGGGACGGGGTGGCTACACCTTC. Protein: CSVPGGGRGGYTF. The chain couples TRBV29-1 to TRBJ1-2, with a possible D match to TRBD1 (5 bases). The V end lost 5 bases, the J end lost 7 bases, and 17 bases lay between the germline ends. Germline CDR1 is SQVTM and CDR2 is ANQGSEA. This CDR3 comprises 13 residues.

This rearrangement joins TRBV25-1 to TRBJ2-3; perhaps TRBD2 as D (7 bases). The CDR3 contains 17 residues. The germline V and J ends were trimmed by 6 bases and 1 base, with 20 bases remaining between them. Germline values: CDR1 MGHDK, CDR2 SYGVNS. CDR3 coding DNA: TGTGCCAGCAGAATGGGGGGGGGCCCTTCCCGCACAGATACGCAGTATTTT. The encoded protein is CASRMGGGPSRTDTQYF.

The J gene is TRBJ1-1, the V gene TRBV27; 7 bases agree with TRBD1. Per the germline V gene, CDR1 is MNHEY and CDR2 is SMNVEV (reference sequence). The V segment lost 3 bases and the J segment 3 bases; nucleotides outside the gene matches: 7. This CDR3 is built from 15 residues. The CDR3 region has the DNA TGTGCCAGCAGTTTCCCACAGGGGCGGGACACTGAAGCTTTCTTT. The encoded protein is CASSFPQGRDTEAFF.

This clone was observed once. This rearrangement joins TRBV16 to TRBJ1-5; no definite D call. V dropped 1 base and J dropped 2 bases, with 9 bases sitting between them. There are 15 residues in the CDR3. In germline, CDR1 is KGHSY, CDR2 FQNENV. In DNA form, the CDR3 reads TGTGCCAGCAGCCAATTAATTAGCGGCAATCAGCCCCAGCATTTT. This gives the protein CASSQLISGNQPQHF.